A single sample is the source of the 25 T cell receptor beta chains below, sequenced in a study of cytomegalovirus exposure and HLA in healthy donors. The PCR contained 60 Vbeta and 13 Jbeta primers. TCRdb's table, derived via immunoSEQ multiplex PCR, lists solely in-frame clones and lacks some. The sample has approximately 170,000 clones; approximately 70% are singletons. The sequencing input was PBMCs. These receptors came from a woman aged 18-30 years in good health and CMV-seropositive.

The chain carries TRBV5-8 and TRBJ1-1; D may be TRBD1 (6 bases). This CDR3 has 17 amino acids. Trimming shortened V by 1 base and J by 2 bases, and 18 bases separated the two germline ends. CDR1 is SGHTS, CDR2 YDEGEE, per germline. CDR3 bases: TGTGCCAGCAGCTTGAGGTTAACCAACAGGGCTAACACTGAAGCTTTCTTT. Amino acid sequence: CASSLRLTNRANTEAFF.

The chain combines TRBV7-9 with TRBJ2-3; 7 bases line up with TRBD1. Trimming cost V 3 bases and J 1 base; bases outside gene matches: 4. Germline CDR1 is SEHNR and CDR2 is FQNEAQ (reference sequence). The CDR3 has 15 residues. This CDR3 reads CASSFLTGGTDTQYF. In DNA form, the CDR3 reads TGTGCCAGCAGCTTCCTCACAGGGGGCACAGATACGCAGTATTTT.

The chain carries TRBV2 and TRBJ1-4; 8 bases align to TRBD1. This CDR3 is built from 15 residues. The germline gives CDR1 SNHLY, CDR2 FYNNEI. Losses at the gene ends were 4 bases for V and 6 bases for J; bases not matched to a gene: 7. The CDR3 nucleotides are TGTGCCAGCAGTGGGCAGACAGGGGTGGATGAAAAACTGTTTTTT. As protein: CASSGQTGVDEKLFF.

As DNA, the CDR3 is TGTGCCAGCTCACCACTCGGGACTAGCAATCAAGGGGGGATCTCCTACGAGCAGTACTTC. This translates into CASSPLGTSNQGGISYEQYF. The V gene is TRBV18, the J gene TRBJ2-7; 9 nucleotides match TRBD2. Germline assignment: CDR1 KGHSH and CDR2 LQKENI. The length of the CDR3 is 20 residues. V lost 1 base, J lost 0 bases, and 16 bases stayed unmatched. The full variable domain, with the rest looked up from reference TRBV18 and TRBJ2-7, is NAGVMQNPRHLVRRRGQEARLRCSPMKGHSHVYWYRQLPEEGLKFMVYLQKENIIDESGMPKERFSAEFPKEGPSILRIQQVVRGDSAAYFCASSPLGTSNQGGISYEQYFGPGTRLTVT.

A few counts support this clone. The V gene is TRBV11-2, the J gene TRBJ2-7; 8 bases line up with TRBD2. This CDR3 comprises 13 residues. The J segment lost 5 bases and the V segment lost 5 bases, leaving 5 bases of the junction unmatched. CDR1 and CDR2 (germline): SGHAT, FQNNGV. The CDR3: CASSPRGGDEQYF. The CDR3 bases are TGTGCCAGCAGCCCCCGGGGGGGAGACGAGCAGTACTTC.

The chain links TRBV30 to TRBJ1-1; no clear D gene. The V and J ends lost 4 bases and 10 bases respectively, with 19 bases between them. Germline V gene lookup returns CDR1 GTSNPN and CDR2 SVGIG (reference sequence). The CDR3 length is 13 residues. DNA for the CDR3: TGTGCCTGGACCCCTCGAGGGATTTTTGGAGCTTTCTTT. Protein product: CAWTPRGIFGAFF.

This sequence joins TRBV5-6 and TRBJ1-6, with 7 nucleotides matching TRBD1. Germline values: CDR1 SGHDT, CDR2 YYEEEE. The J segment lost 8 bases and the V segment lost 1 base, leaving 6 bases of the junction unmatched. The CDR3 contains 15 residues. The CDR3 nucleotides read TGTGCCAGCAGCTTGAAGGGACAGAACTATTCACCCCTCCACTTT. Translating gives CASSLKGQNYSPLHF.

The chain couples TRBV5-1 to TRBJ2-7; 8 bases agree with TRBD1. CDR3 length equals 15 residues. CDR1 and CDR2 (germline): SGHRS, YFSETQ. Trimming removed 0 bases from V and 7 bases from J; junction bases left unmatched: 9. The CDR3 loop reads CASSLGRQGALEQYF. The CDR3 region has the DNA TGCGCCAGCAGCTTGGGTAGGCAGGGGGCTCTGGAGCAGTACTTC.

J is TRBJ2-3 and V is TRBV9; D gene unclear. V lost 4 bases, J lost 0 bases, and 9 bases lay in between. The CDR3 is made up of 14 amino acids. CDR1 and CDR2 from the germline V gene are SGDLS and YYNGEE. CDR3 sequence reads: CASSSSSSTDTQYF. The CDR3 DNA reads TGTGCCAGCAGCTCGAGTTCTAGCACAGATACGCAGTATTTT. The variable domain in full, completed from reference TRBV9 and TRBJ2-3, reads DSGVTQTPKHLITATGQRVTLRCSPRSGDLSVYWYQQSLDQGLQFLIQYYNGEERAKGNILERFSAQQFPDLHSELNLSSLELGDSALYFCASSSSSSTDTQYFGPGTRLTVL.

The chain combines TRBV15 with TRBJ1-2; 7 bases align to TRBD1. This CDR3 has 15 residues. Germline V gene sequence: CDR1 LNHNV, CDR2 YYDKDF (reference sequence). V was clipped by 0 bases and J by 1 base; unmatched bases: 2. The chain's CDR3 is CATSRDRGVNYGYTF. CDR3 in DNA: TGTGCCACCAGCAGAGACAGGGGGGTTAACTATGGCTACACCTTC.

This clone has more than one count but fewer than ten. This chain connects TRBV6-5 to TRBJ1-5, with a tentative D call TRBD1 (6 bases). This CDR3 spans 15 amino acids. V lost 0 bases to trimming and J lost 3 bases, with 9 bases between them. In germline, CDR1 is MNHEY, CDR2 SVGAGI. The DNA for the CDR3 is TGTGCCAGCAGTTACTCGGCAGGGGACAATCAGCCCCAGCATTTT. This sequence encodes CASSYSAGDNQPQHF.

This clone occurred a few times. The J gene is TRBJ2-1, the V gene TRBV11-2, with 11 positions matching TRBD2. CDR1 SGHAT and CDR2 FQNNGV come from the germline V gene. This CDR3 is 16 amino acids long. Trimming took 5 bases from V and 9 from J; bases not matched to a gene: 12. This chain's CDR3 is CASSPRASGGLSEQFF. In DNA form, the CDR3 reads TGTGCCAGCAGCCCCCGTGCTAGCGGGGGGTTGAGTGAGCAGTTCTTC.

The chain links TRBV30 to TRBJ2-1; the match to TRBD1 covers 11 bases. Germline assignment: CDR1 GTSNPN and CDR2 SVGIG (reference sequence). Germline trimming cut 2 bases from V and 16 bases from J; bases unmatched to any gene: 4. The CDR3 consists of 11 residues. The DNA for the CDR3 is TGTGCCTGGAGTTCGGACAGGGGGCGATTCTTC. As protein: CAWSSDRGRFF.

The chain joins TRBV6-1 to TRBJ1-4; TRBD1 might be the D (5 bases). Germline V lookup: CDR1 MNHNS, CDR2 SASEGT. This CDR3 comprises 12 residues. V was clipped by 2 bases and J by 14 bases, with 12 bases between them. DNA of the CDR3: TGTGCCAGCAGTGAAAGGCGGGGGACCCTGTTTTTT. Translation gives CASSERRGTLFF.

Notes on this clone: The junction and the germline gene differ at one end; a read error may be behind it. The chain is built from TRBV7-9 and TRBJ1-6; no firm D call. CDR3 length: 16 amino acids. Per the germline V gene, CDR1 is SEHNR and CDR2 is FQNEAQ (reference sequence). CDR3: CSSSSAQGGNNSPLHF. The CDR3 bases are TGTTCCAGCAGCTCGGCGCAAGGAGGTAATAATTCACCCCTCCACTTT.

V is TRBV9 and J is TRBJ2-5, with a tentative D call TRBD2 (5 bases). Judging by the DNA end, TRBJ2-7 fits better; the J call may be wrong. The CDR3 extends over 14 amino acids. CDR1 is SGDLS and CDR2 is YYNGEE in the germline V gene. CDR3 bases: TGTGCCAGCAGCGTAGCCACAGAGGGTAACGAGCAGTACTTC. Protein: CASSVATEGNEQYF.

The chain recombines TRBV4-3 with TRBJ1-4, with D perhaps TRBD1 (5 bases). Germline values: CDR1 LGHNA, CDR2 YSLEER. The CDR3 sequence is 15 residues long. The germline V and J ends were trimmed by 1 base and 8 bases, with 14 bases remaining between them. The CDR3, as DNA: TGCGCCAGCAGCCAAGGTCAGGGTGAAGGCGAAAAACTGTTTTTT. This codes for CASSQGQGEGEKLFF.

Only a few counts were recorded for this clone. The chain combines TRBV28 with TRBJ1-1; the D is unclear. CDR1 MDHEN and CDR2 SYDVKM come from the germline V gene. The ends were cut back, 2 bases at V and 1 base at J, with 8 bases in the middle. The CDR3 spans 14 residues. The CDR3: CASSLRGTNTEAFF. CDR3 in DNA: TGTGCCAGCAGTTTACGGGGTACGAACACTGAAGCTTTCTTT.

The chain joins TRBV5-8 to TRBJ1-6; no reliable D call. Germline V lookup: CDR1 SGHTS, CDR2 YDEGEE. The CDR3 is made up of 15 amino acids. Trimming shortened V by 2 bases and J by 7 bases, and 13 bases separated the two germline ends. CDR3 DNA sequence: TGTGCCAGCAGCTTTAACCCGGGCGGGAATTCACCCCTCCACTTT. Amino acid sequence: CASSFNPGGNSPLHF.

This chain connects TRBV7-2 to TRBJ1-1; TRBD1 agrees at 10 bases. J gave up 6 bases and V 5 bases, and 6 bases lay outside the gene matches. CDR3 length equals 14 residues. The germline V gene encodes CDR1 SGHTA and CDR2 FQGNSA. CDR3 region: CASSPDRGVAEAFF. CDR3 in DNA: TGTGCCAGCAGCCCGGACAGGGGGGTCGCTGAAGCTTTCTTT.

This chain connects TRBV18 to TRBJ2-5, with 7 bases identical to TRBD1. Germline trimming cut 3 bases from V and 0 bases from J; bases unmatched to any gene: 4. The germline V gene has CDR1 KGHSH and CDR2 LQKENI. The CDR3 spans 15 residues. The CDR3 DNA follows: TGTGCCAGCTCACCCATGACAGGGTACCAAGAGACCCAGTACTTC. It translates to CASSPMTGYQETQYF.

The rearrangement joins TRBV28 to TRBJ1-2; a possible D gene is TRBD1 (5 bases). The V gene's germline CDR1 is MDHEN and CDR2 SYDVKM. The CDR3 loop spans 15 amino acids. V dropped 8 bases and J dropped 0 bases, with 16 bases sitting between them. The chain's CDR3 is CASFAGPGANYGYTF. The DNA for the CDR3 is TGTGCCAGCTTCGCCGGGCCGGGGGCTAACTATGGCTACACCTTC.

The genes are TRBV5-4 and TRBJ1-2; a weak D match, TRBD1 (5 bases). The V gene's germline CDR1 is SGHNT and CDR2 YYREEE (reference sequence). The CDR3 loop spans 13 amino acids. The ends were cut back, 2 bases at V and 5 bases at J, with 10 bases in the middle. The CDR3 loop reads CASSFDSNYGYTF. The CDR3 coding sequence is TGTGCCAGCAGCTTTGACAGCAATTATGGCTACACCTTC.

On this clone itself: Other DNA sequences in the same sample also yield this CDR3. This chain links TRBV5-6 with TRBJ2-7; 9 bases fit TRBD1. Per germline, CDR1 SGHDT and CDR2 YYEEEE. V was clipped by 0 bases and J by 2 bases; unmatched bases: 0. This CDR3 contains 14 residues. CDR3: CASSLGQGAYEQYF. In DNA, the CDR3 is TGTGCCAGCAGCTTGGGACAGGGGGCCTACGAGCAGTACTTC.

This chain links TRBV15 with TRBJ2-5; 9 bases agree with TRBD2. V lost 0 bases and J lost 4; bases outside the gene matches: 0. This CDR3 has 14 residues. Germline V lookup: CDR1 LNHNV, CDR2 YYDKDF (reference sequence). For the CDR3, the DNA is TGTGCCACCAGCAGAGATAGCGGGGGAGAGACCCAGTACTTC. Residues: CATSRDSGGETQYF.